The sequence of this T cell receptor (beta chain) was determined in a study of blood T cell repertoires in COVID-19. For the study at large: Spain, Italy and the United States supplied samples that represented acute and convalescent COVID-19. From T cells, B-cell-depleted T cells, or PBMCs came the material, which was cDNA or gDNA.

Assay: immunoSEQ multiplex PCR; the TCRdb copy retains only in-frame clones and omits some. The table records about 300,000 clones, about 82% of them present only once. Germline CDR1 and CDR2: SGHKS and YYEKEE (reference sequence). Trimming cost V 4 bases and J 1 base, with 17 bases left between them. The CDR3 extends over 16 amino acids. What was sequenced was peripheral blood. The receptor was isolated from a woman aged 50 to 60 with acute or convalescent COVID-19. This chain connects TRBV5-5 to TRBJ2-5; D is possibly TRBD1 (5 bases). This chain's CDR3 is CASSPRHRLIQETQYF. The CDR3 DNA sequence: TGTGCCAGCAGCCCCCGGCACAGGTTGATCCAAGAGACCCAGTACTTC.